This T cell receptor (beta chain) was sequenced for a study of T cell responses to AZD1222 COVID-19 vaccine. Study observations and caveats: Repertoires were sampled only after the peak T cell response. AZD1222 recipients seropositive at baseline numbered only six or seven. Of spike-specific TCRs, nearly half reportedly target regions left unmutated in variants.

TCRdb's table, derived via immunoSEQ multiplex PCR, lists solely in-frame clones and lacks some. The sample shows 95,000 to 120,000 clones, roughly 88% of them seen only once. In the case of this clone: Its antigen is currently unknown.

Pooled samples include second doses given at about 4 or 12 weeks. Germline V gene sequence: CDR1 SGHNT, CDR2 YYREEE (reference sequence). CDR3 length: 13 amino acids. Trimming took 0 bases from V and 7 from J; bases not matched to a gene: 3. The sequenced sample was peripheral blood, obtained 28 days after the second AZD1222 dose. The chain carries TRBV5-4 and TRBJ1-1; 7 bases map to TRBD1. This TCR was sampled from an adult who received the AZD1222 COVID-19 vaccine. Here the CDR3 reads CASSLVGQNEAFF. The CDR3 DNA is TGTGCCAGCAGCTTGGTGGGACAGAATGAAGCTTTCTTT.